This TCR beta chain is drawn from a study of CD8 T cells in Susac syndrome. With random hexamers, reverse transcription was performed on about 0.5 to 1 ug of RNA. Amplification of TCR beta CDR3 spanned 54 Vbeta and 13 Jbeta via immunoSEQ multiplex PCR. Each CDR3 protein is one row after TCRdb ran MiXCR on the immunoSEQ multiplex PCR reads. The data contain around 270,000 distinct CDR3 sequences, over 75% of them singletons. Points on this clonotype: No antigen is known for it.

Study-wide results and limits: Acknowledgment was made by the study that its TCR sequencing and HLA analysis involved a relatively small number of individuals.

This CDR3 spans 14 amino acids. Germline V gene data show CDR1 as LNHDA and CDR2 as SQIVND (reference sequence). V shed 3 bases and J shed 8 bases, with 16 bases lying between them. TCR beta sequencing was performed on blood CD8+ and CD4+ T cells. Relapsing-remitting disease, either stable or active, was present in the multiple sclerosis controls, who were treatment-naive patients. Sequenced input: CD8+ T cells from PBMCs. This rearrangement joins TRBV19 to TRBJ1-2, with D uncertain. This receptor was taken from a human donor with multiple sclerosis. This CDR3 is CASSIGVILWGYTF. As DNA, the CDR3 is TGTGCCAGTAGTATTGGAGTCATCTTGTGGGGCTACACCTTC.